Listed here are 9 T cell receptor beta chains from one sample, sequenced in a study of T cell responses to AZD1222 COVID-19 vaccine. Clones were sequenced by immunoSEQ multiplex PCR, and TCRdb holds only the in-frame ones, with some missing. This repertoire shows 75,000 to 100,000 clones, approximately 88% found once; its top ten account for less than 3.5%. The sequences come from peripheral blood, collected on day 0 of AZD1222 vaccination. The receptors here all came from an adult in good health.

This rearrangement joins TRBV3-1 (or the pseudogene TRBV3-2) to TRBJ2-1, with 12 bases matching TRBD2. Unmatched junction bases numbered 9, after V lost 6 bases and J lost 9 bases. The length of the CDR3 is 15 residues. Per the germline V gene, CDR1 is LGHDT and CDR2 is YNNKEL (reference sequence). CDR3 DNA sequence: TGTGCCAGCAGGATGACTAGCGGGAGTCTCAGTGAGCAGTTCTTC. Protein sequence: CASRMTSGSLSEQFF.

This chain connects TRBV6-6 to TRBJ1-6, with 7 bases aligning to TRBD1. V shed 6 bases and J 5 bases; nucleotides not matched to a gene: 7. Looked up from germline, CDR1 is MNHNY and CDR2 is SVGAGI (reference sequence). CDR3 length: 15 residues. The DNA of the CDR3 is TGTGCCAGCAGCCTTCTCGGGACAGATAATTCACCCCTCCACTTT. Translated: CASSLLGTDNSPLHF.

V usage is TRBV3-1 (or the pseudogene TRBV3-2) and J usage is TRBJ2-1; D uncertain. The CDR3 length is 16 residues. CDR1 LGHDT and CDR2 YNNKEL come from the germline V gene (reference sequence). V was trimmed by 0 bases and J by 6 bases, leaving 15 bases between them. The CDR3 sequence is CASSQEVWGRSNEQFF. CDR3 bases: TGTGCCAGCAGCCAAGAGGTGTGGGGTAGATCCAATGAGCAGTTCTTC.

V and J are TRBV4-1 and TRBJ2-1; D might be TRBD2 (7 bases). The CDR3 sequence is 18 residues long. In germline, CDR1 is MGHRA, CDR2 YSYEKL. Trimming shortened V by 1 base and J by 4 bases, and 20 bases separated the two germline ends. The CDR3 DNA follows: TGCGCCAGCAGCCAAGCGTTCGGGGGGCGGTCCGATTACAATGAGCAGTTCTTC. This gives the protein CASSQAFGGRSDYNEQFF.

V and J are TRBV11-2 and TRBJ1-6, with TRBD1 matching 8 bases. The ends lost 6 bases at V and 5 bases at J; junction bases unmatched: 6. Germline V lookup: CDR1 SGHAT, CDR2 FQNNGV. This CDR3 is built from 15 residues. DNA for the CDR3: TGTGCCAGCAGTCCATGGACAGGGCATAATTCACCCCTCCACTTT. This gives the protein CASSPWTGHNSPLHF. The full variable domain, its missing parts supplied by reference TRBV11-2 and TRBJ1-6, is EAGVAQSPRYKIIEKRQSVAFWCNPISGHATLYWYQQILGQGPKLLIQFQNNGVVDDSQLPKDRFSAERLKGVDSTLKIQPAKLEDSAVYLCASSPWTGHNSPLHFGNGTRLTVT.

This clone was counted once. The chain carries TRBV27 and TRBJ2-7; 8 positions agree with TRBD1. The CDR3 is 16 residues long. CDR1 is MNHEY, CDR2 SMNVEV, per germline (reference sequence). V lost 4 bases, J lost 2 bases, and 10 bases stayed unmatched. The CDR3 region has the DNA TGTGCCAGCAGTTCCTCCCGACAGGGGTTCCCCTACGAGCAGTACTTC. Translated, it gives CASSSSRQGFPYEQYF.

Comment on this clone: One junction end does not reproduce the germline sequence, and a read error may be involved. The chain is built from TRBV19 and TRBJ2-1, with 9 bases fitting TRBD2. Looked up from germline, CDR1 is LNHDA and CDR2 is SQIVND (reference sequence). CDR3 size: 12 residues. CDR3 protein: CASAPASGTPLF. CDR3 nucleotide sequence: TGTGCCAGTGCCCCGGCTAGCGGGACACCCCTCTTC.

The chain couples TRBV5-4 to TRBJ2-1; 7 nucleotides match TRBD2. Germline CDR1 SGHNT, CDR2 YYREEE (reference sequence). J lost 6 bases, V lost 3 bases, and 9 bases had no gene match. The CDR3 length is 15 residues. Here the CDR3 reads CASSSSGTMINEQFF. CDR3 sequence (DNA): TGTGCCAGCAGCTCCTCCGGGACTATGATCAATGAGCAGTTCTTC.

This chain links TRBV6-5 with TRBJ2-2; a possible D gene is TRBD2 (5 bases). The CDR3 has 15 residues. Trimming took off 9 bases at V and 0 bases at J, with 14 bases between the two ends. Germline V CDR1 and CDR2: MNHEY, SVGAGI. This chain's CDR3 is CASPRGLTNTGELFF. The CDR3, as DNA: TGTGCCAGTCCCCGTGGACTCACGAACACCGGGGAGCTGTTTTTT.